Listed here are 31 T cell receptor beta chains from one sample, sequenced in a study of radiotherapy plus CTLA-4 blockade in lung cancer. Only in-frame clones appear in the TCRdb table, and some are missing; sequencing was by immunoSEQ multiplex PCR. Of some 78,000 clones listed, approximately 83% were seen once; the top ten hold about 2%. This material consisted of peripheral blood, taken from a patient treated with radiotherapy plus ipilimumab. These receptors all come from a human donor with non-small cell lung cancer who had a partial response to radiotherapy plus ipilimumab.

The chain links TRBV7-2 to TRBJ2-3; D not resolved. V was shortened by 5 bases and J by 1 base, with 13 bases between the two germline ends. This CDR3 spans 15 amino acids. Germline lookup yields CDR1 SGHTA and CDR2 FQGNSA. This CDR3 reads CASSPRNLGTDTQYF. For the CDR3, the DNA is TGTGCCAGCAGCCCCAGGAATCTGGGCACAGATACGCAGTATTTT.

CDR3 residues: CASSLWAAVTGELFF. The CDR3, as DNA: TGTGCCAGCAGTTTATGGGCGGCCGTCACCGGGGAGCTGTTTTTT. V is TRBV28 and J is TRBJ2-2; no reliable D call. V lost 0 bases and J lost 4, with 9 bases in between. The germline V gene encodes CDR1 MDHEN and CDR2 SYDVKM. The CDR3 extends over 15 amino acids.

This rearrangement joins TRBV7-9 to TRBJ2-5; D not resolved. Germline V gives CDR1 SEHNR, CDR2 FQNEAQ (reference sequence). The CDR3 length is 13 residues. Deletions cut 4 bases from V and 5 bases from J, with 11 bases between. The CDR3 nucleotides read TGTGCCAGCAGCTCCACGGTCCTTGAGACCCAGTACTTC. Its translation: CASSSTVLETQYF.

The chain combines TRBV4-1 with TRBJ2-7, with D perhaps matching TRBD2 (6 bases). CDR3 length equals 13 residues. Per germline, CDR1 MGHRA and CDR2 YSYEKL. Trimming left V 4 bases short and J 3 bases short, with 10 bases between. CDR3 protein: CASSLGEDYEQYF. The CDR3 region has the DNA TGCGCCAGCAGCCTGGGGGAGGACTACGAGCAGTACTTC.

This clone occurred a few times. V and J are TRBV10-3 and TRBJ1-1; D call uncertain. V was pared by 2 bases and J by 1 base, with 11 bases between. There are 15 residues in the CDR3. Germline V gene data show CDR1 as ENHRY and CDR2 as SYGVKD. CDR3 nucleotides: TGTGCCATCAGTGAGCGAGAAACAGAGAACACTGAAGCTTTCTTT. Amino acid sequence: CAISERETENTEAFF.

The rearrangement uses TRBV18 and TRBJ1-1; D remains ambiguous. Deletions cut 0 bases from V and 3 bases from J, with 14 bases between. CDR1 and CDR2 (germline): KGHSH, LQKENI. The CDR3 runs to 16 residues. The DNA for the CDR3 is TGTGCCAGCTCACCACCGGAGGAGGATTTGGACACTGAAGCTTTCTTT. It translates to CASSPPEEDLDTEAFF.

The chain has TRBV28 and TRBJ1-1; 8 bases line up with TRBD1. This CDR3 spans 15 amino acids. Germline V CDR1 and CDR2: MDHEN, SYDVKM. Trimming at V came to 2 bases and at J to 5 bases, leaving 7 bases not matched to a gene. The CDR3 here is CASSLPGGAGTEAFF. CDR3 DNA sequence: TGTGCCAGCAGTTTACCAGGGGGCGCAGGAACTGAAGCTTTCTTT.

The CDR3 loop is CASSPNSGSSPEANYGYTF. The DNA of the CDR3 is TGTGCCAGCTCACCTAACTCCGGGTCTTCTCCTGAAGCTAACTATGGCTACACCTTC. The rearrangement uses TRBV18 and TRBJ1-2, with D unresolved. The CDR3 extends over 19 amino acids. Looked up from germline, CDR1 is KGHSH and CDR2 is LQKENI. Deletions cut 3 bases from V and 0 bases from J, with 23 bases between.

This sequence joins TRBV7-9 and TRBJ1-5; no firm D call. The CDR3 is made up of 14 amino acids. The V gene lost 4 bases and the J gene lost 6 bases, with 13 bases spanning the gap. CDR1 and CDR2 from the germline V gene are SEHNR and FQNEAQ (reference sequence). The CDR3 sequence: CASSSSIALQPQHF. The CDR3 DNA reads TGTGCCAGCAGCTCGAGTATTGCCCTTCAGCCCCAGCATTTT.

The J gene is TRBJ1-4, the V gene TRBV28; TRBD1 matches 9 bases. J lost 8 bases, V lost 11 bases, and 15 bases had no gene match. CDR3 length equals 15 residues. Germline values: CDR1 MDHEN, CDR2 SYDVKM. Written as DNA, the CDR3 is TGTGCCGCCAAGAACTCCGGGACAGGGAGAGAAAAACTGTTTTTT. It translates to CAAKNSGTGREKLFF. The whole variable domain, remainder taken from reference TRBV28 and TRBJ1-4, is DVKVTQSSRYLVKRTGEKVFLECVQDMDHENMFWYRQDPGLGLRLIYFSYDVKMKEKGDIPEGYSVSREKKERFSLILESASTNQTSMYLCAAKNSGTGREKLFFGSGTQLSVL.

This clone was detected a few times. V and J are TRBV7-9 and TRBJ2-2, with a possible D match to TRBD2 (5 bases). Germline CDR1 SEHNR, CDR2 FQNEAQ (reference sequence). The CDR3 spans 14 residues. Trimming left V 6 bases short and J 0 bases short, with 8 bases between. DNA of the CDR3: TGTGCCAGCAGACGACTATCGAACACCGGGGAGCTGTTTTTT. Amino acids: CASRRLSNTGELFF.

The CDR3 DNA is TGTGCCAGCAGTGGACCTAGCGGGAGGCGGACCGGGGAGCTGTTTTTT. This encodes CASSGPSGRRTGELFF. J is TRBJ2-2 and V is TRBV25-1; 11 bases are shared with TRBD2. The CDR3 contains 16 residues. J lost 5 bases, V lost 4 bases, and 6 bases had no gene match. Germline assignment: CDR1 MGHDK and CDR2 SYGVNS. Variable domain in full (rest from reference TRBV25-1 and TRBJ2-2): EADIYQTPRYLVIGTGKKITLECSQTMGHDKMYWYQQDPGMELHLIHYSYGVNSTEKGDLSSESTVSRIRTEHFPLTLESARPSHTSQYLCASSGPSGRRTGELFFGEGSRLTVL.

This chain connects TRBV11-3 to TRBJ2-5; D remains ambiguous. The CDR3 is 12 residues long. Germline-derived CDR1 and CDR2 are SGHNT and YENEEA. The V end was cut by 5 bases, the J end by 1 base, with 5 bases between. This chain's CDR3 is CASSRGQETQYF. CDR3 coding DNA: TGTGCCAGCAGCCGCGGCCAAGAGACCCAGTACTTC.

CDR3 loop: CASSLSRTSGSVRETQYF. The CDR3 region has the DNA TGTGCCAGCAGCTTATCCCGAACTAGCGGGAGTGTCCGAGAGACCCAGTACTTC. This chain uses TRBV7-8 with TRBJ2-5; 11 bases align to TRBD2. This CDR3 contains 18 residues. The trim removed 2 bases at V and 4 bases at J, leaving 12 bases unmatched. CDR1 is SGHVS and CDR2 is FQNEAQ in the germline V gene.

This clone has just a few counts. The chain couples TRBV6-5 to TRBJ1-4, with D possibly TRBD1 on 5 matching bases. There are 15 residues in the CDR3. V was pared by 5 bases and J by 0 bases, with 10 bases between. Germline lookup yields CDR1 MNHEY and CDR2 SVGAGI. DNA for the CDR3: TGTGCCAGCAGTCGTGGGGACTCAACTAATGAAAAACTGTTTTTT. Its protein product is CASSRGDSTNEKLFF.

V gene TRBV6-5 combines with J gene TRBJ2-1; the match to TRBD2 covers 8 bases. The CDR3 loop spans 15 amino acids. The V gene's germline CDR1 is MNHEY and CDR2 SVGAGI. V shed 5 bases, J shed 4 bases, and the junction held 7 bases outside the gene matches. This CDR3 is CASSQRERRYNEQFF. The DNA of the CDR3 is TGTGCCAGCAGTCAGCGGGAGCGACGTTACAATGAGCAGTTCTTC.

The chain is built from TRBV7-9 and TRBJ1-2; D may be TRBD1 (6 bases). Trimming took off 4 bases at V and 6 bases at J, with 18 bases between the two ends. The CDR3 totals 15 residues. Germline V gives CDR1 SEHNR, CDR2 FQNEAQ (reference sequence). CDR3 DNA sequence: TGTGCCAGCAGCTATAAAAACAGGGCACAGCATGGCTACACCTTC. Protein: CASSYKNRAQHGYTF. Full variable domain (missing parts from reference TRBV7-9 and TRBJ1-2): DTGVSQNPRHKITKRGQNVTFRCDPISEHNRLYWYRQTLGQGPEFLTYFQNEAQLEKSRLLSDRFSAERPKGSFSTLEIQRTEQGDSAMYLCASSYKNRAQHGYTFGSGTRLTVV.

This clone was recorded once. J is TRBJ1-2 and V is TRBV6-5; D possibly corresponds to TRBD1 (6 bases). CDR1 and CDR2 (germline): MNHEY, SVGAGI. This CDR3 has 15 amino acids. V was trimmed by 5 bases and J by 3 bases, leaving 16 bases between them. The chain's CDR3 is CASSPQTGDHYGYTF. CDR3 sequence (DNA): TGTGCCAGCAGTCCCCAGACAGGCGACCACTATGGCTACACCTTC.

This clone has only a few counts. This chain links TRBV18 with TRBJ1-1; 8 bases line up with TRBD1. Germline CDR1 KGHSH, CDR2 LQKENI. The CDR3 extends over 12 amino acids. Trimming cost V 3 bases and J 7 bases; bases outside gene matches: 1. CDR3 sequence reads: CASSPGQVEAFF. The CDR3 bases are TGTGCCAGCTCACCGGGACAGGTTGAAGCTTTCTTT.

V is TRBV7-2 and J is TRBJ2-7; D might be TRBD1 (6 bases). Germline CDR1 SGHTA, CDR2 FQGNSA. V shed 1 base and J shed 9 bases, with 13 bases lying between them. CDR3 length equals 13 residues. The CDR3 here is CASSLGTAQGQYV. The CDR3 DNA sequence: TGTGCCAGCAGCTTAGGGACGGCACAGGGGCAGTACGTC.

The rearrangement uses TRBV28 and TRBJ2-7, with D perhaps matching TRBD2 (6 bases). Germline V gene lookup returns CDR1 MDHEN and CDR2 SYDVKM. Trimming stripped 7 bases from V and 3 bases from J, with 10 bases between. The CDR3 runs 12 residues. This CDR3 is CASTGTLYEQYF. CDR3 bases: TGTGCCAGCACCGGGACTCTCTACGAGCAGTACTTC.

The CDR3 DNA reads TGTGCCAGCAGCTTACGGGGGTTGTCACTCGCGTTCTTC. It specifies CASSLRGLSLAFF. The V call is TRBV13, the J call TRBJ2-1; possibly TRBD2 for D (6 bases). V was cut by 2 bases and J by 15 bases, with 17 bases left in between. The CDR3 covers 13 residues. Germline loops: CDR1 PRHDT, CDR2 FYEKMQ (reference sequence).

The chain is built from TRBV5-1 and TRBJ2-2; TRBD1 is a possible D gene (6 bases). The CDR3 runs to 15 residues. From germline, CDR1 is SGHRS and CDR2 YFSETQ. Trimming removed 0 bases at V and 4 bases at J, with 10 bases between. The CDR3 sequence: CASSLEGVGTGELFF. The CDR3 DNA reads TGCGCCAGCAGCTTGGAGGGGGTCGGCACCGGGGAGCTGTTTTTT.

The chain combines TRBV19 with TRBJ2-1; 7 nucleotides line up with TRBD2. Germline CDR1 reads LNHDA; CDR2 reads SQIVND (reference sequence). CDR3 length: 15 residues. Trimming at V came to 3 bases and at J to 2 bases, leaving 4 bases not matched to a gene. The chain's CDR3 is CASSIAAGAYNEQFF. Written as DNA, the CDR3 is TGTGCCAGTAGTATTGCGGCGGGAGCCTACAATGAGCAGTTCTTC.

There are a few counts of this clone. As DNA, the CDR3 is TGTGCCAGCAGCCGGGACAGGGATACTGGCGGGGAGCTGTTTTTT. It specifies CASSRDRDTGGELFF. This chain connects TRBV7-3 to TRBJ2-2, with 9 bases matching TRBD1. The germline CDR1 and CDR2 sequences are SGHTA and FQGTGA. This CDR3 region has 15 residues. The trim removed 5 bases at V and 7 bases at J, leaving 8 bases unmatched.

The CDR3 protein is CASRRTSGRAYEQYF. As DNA, the CDR3 is TGTGCCAGCAGACGGACTAGCGGGAGGGCCTACGAGCAGTACTTC. The V and J genes are TRBV28 and TRBJ2-7; 15 bases agree with TRBD2. CDR1 is MDHEN, CDR2 SYDVKM, per germline. This CDR3 contains 15 residues. V gave up 6 bases and J gave up 2 bases; unmatched junction bases: 2. The full variable domain, rest sourced from reference TRBV28 and TRBJ2-7, is DVKVTQSSRYLVKRTGEKVFLECVQDMDHENMFWYRQDPGLGLRLIYFSYDVKMKEKGDIPEGYSVSREKKERFSLILESASTNQTSMYLCASRRTSGRAYEQYFGPGTRLTVT.

A few counts support this clone. The V gene is TRBV10-3, the J gene TRBJ1-5; D is ambiguous. Germline loops: CDR1 ENHRY, CDR2 SYGVKD. The CDR3 loop spans 14 amino acids. Trimming pared 5 bases from V and 0 bases from J, leaving 8 bases between. CDR3 amino acids: CAISKENSNQPQHF. In nucleotides, the CDR3 is TGTGCCATCAGTAAAGAGAATAGCAATCAGCCCCAGCATTTT.

V is TRBV5-1 and J is TRBJ2-5, with 8 bases identical to TRBD2. CDR1 and CDR2 (germline): SGHRS, YFSETQ. This CDR3 has 14 residues. The V gene end was trimmed by 4 bases and the J gene end by 4 bases; junction bases not matched to a gene: 6. This CDR3 reads CASSRGAGGETQYF. As DNA, the CDR3 is TGCGCCAGCAGCCGCGGGGCGGGAGGAGAGACCCAGTACTTC.

The V gene is TRBV9, the J gene TRBJ1-6; TRBD1 matches 10 bases. CDR3 length: 15 residues. The V gene end was trimmed by 4 bases and the J gene end by 8 bases; junction bases not matched to a gene: 6. In germline, CDR1 is SGDLS, CDR2 YYNGEE. CDR3 sequence: CASSSTGTGDSPLHF. CDR3 nucleotides: TGTGCCAGCAGCTCAACCGGGACAGGGGATTCACCCCTCCACTTT.

This clone was observed once. The chain recombines TRBV19 with TRBJ2-4; D might be TRBD1 (5 bases). This CDR3 has 14 amino acids. Trimming cost V 1 base and J 2 bases, with 6 bases left between them. Germline CDR1 reads LNHDA; CDR2 reads SQIVND (reference sequence). The CDR3 sequence: CASSIAGSKNIQYF. DNA of the CDR3: TGTGCCAGTAGTATAGCAGGGTCCAAAAACATTCAGTACTTC.

This clone was recorded only once. V usage is TRBV28 and J usage is TRBJ2-3, with 13 bases that match TRBD2. Germline CDR1 reads MDHEN; CDR2 reads SYDVKM. V shed 4 bases and J 4 bases; nucleotides not matched to a gene: 5. This CDR3 is built from 16 residues. The CDR3 reads CASSSAGLAGADTQYF. The CDR3 DNA is TGTGCCAGCAGTTCGGCTGGACTAGCGGGAGCAGATACGCAGTATTTT.